The rows below give T cell receptor beta chains drawn from one sample of a study of T-cell memory formation after mild COVID-19. TCRdb reprocessed the 5' RACE reads via MiXCR and lists one record per CDR3 protein. Of 140,000 or so distinct CDR3 sequences detected, 13% to 15% appear once; the ten largest clones hold more than 25%. The sequenced sample consisted of PBMCs or a T cell subset sorted from them (not recorded which). Receptor source: an adult woman who had mild COVID-19 (a few samples of this study predate the infection). Cell type and time point are not known. Each CDR3 is given with its conserved first and last residue.

V gene	J gene	CDR3 protein
TRBV4-2	TRBJ2-7	CASSQDTGYLPEQYF
TRBV12-3/TRBV12-4	TRBJ1-2	CASSLSGDGYTF
TRBV9	TRBJ1-1	CASSVPGDTEAFF
TRBV4-2	TRBJ2-3	CASSQEMGTDTQYF
TRBV5-6	TRBJ1-1	CASSLASNTEAFF
TRBV7-8	TRBJ2-1	CASSSLSGGAYNEQFF
TRBV4-1	TRBJ2-7	CASSGRHTGSSYEQYF
TRBV11-3	TRBJ2-1	CASSSASGRAYNEQFF
TRBV7-8	TRBJ2-7	CASSLHAGSPPDYEQYF
TRBV5-1	TRBJ2-7	CASSFGLAGENSYEQYF
TRBV29-1	TRBJ1-2	CSVESGAWGYTF
TRBV4-1	TRBJ1-2	CASSQAASPLTDGYTF
TRBV6-2/TRBV6-3	TRBJ2-1	CASSAVKGNNEQFF
TRBV12-3/TRBV12-4	TRBJ2-7	CASSWDLSEQYF
TRBV10-3	TRBJ1-1	CAAHTNTEAFF
TRBV6-5	TRBJ2-7	CASTLRGGDLTYEQYF
TRBV4-1	TRBJ1-4	CASSQRDRAGNEKLFF
TRBV12-3/TRBV12-4	TRBJ2-1	CASSFRSGDEQFF
TRBV7-9	TRBJ2-3	CASSGGRFSDTQYF
TRBV4-3	TRBJ1-1	CASSHREGAEAFF
TRBV12-3/TRBV12-4	TRBJ2-1	CASSRLFHEQFF
TRBV19	TRBJ1-1	CASIWWGDQGTEAFF
TRBV6-1	TRBJ1-1	CASTTTLNTEAFF
TRBV4-2	TRBJ2-3	CASSQEGGGRGTDTQYF
TRBV10-3	TRBJ2-7	CAISVRQELEYEQYF
TRBV6-2/TRBV6-3	TRBJ2-1	CASSYGWTSGGHGDEQFF
TRBV12-3/TRBV12-4	TRBJ1-5	CASRFAVGPQHF
TRBV20-1	TRBJ2-7	CSAPPKGARYEQYF
TRBV4-2	TRBJ1-2	CASSQAGPGYTF
TRBV11-2	TRBJ2-3	CASSLVLARSDTQYF
TRBV12-5	TRBJ2-7	CASGFTGEDEQYF
TRBV6-5	TRBJ1-1	CASSYSTSNTEAFF
TRBV24-1	TRBJ1-5	CATSAFNQPQHF
TRBV12-3/TRBV12-4	TRBJ2-7	CASSLPTGGYYEQYF
TRBV12-3/TRBV12-4	TRBJ2-1	CASSLVEGGNEQFF
TRBV5-4	TRBJ2-7	CASSLAQGAVEQYF
TRBV7-2	TRBJ2-1	CASSFGVAGGVPFF
TRBV7-9	TRBJ1-4	CASSSETDGPEKLFF
TRBV9	TRBJ2-3	CASSEWGEDTQYF
TRBV6-5	TRBJ1-1	CASSYSGQAAEAFF
TRBV9	TRBJ2-1	CASSLASGGAHEQFF
TRBV7-6	TRBJ2-5	CASSHLQETQYF
TRBV7-9	TRBJ2-2	CASSFPDRGRDSDLEGNTGELFF
TRBV10-3	TRBJ2-1	CATEPDRDNEQFF